This T cell receptor beta chain was identified during a study of shared clonotypes between healthy human individuals. Broader study findings: Richness estimates generally favored naive over memory subsets. Across a handful of donors, naive CD4 shared 5% to 6%, naive CD8 under 4%, memory CD4 2% to 2.5%, memory CD8 around 0.42%.

Naive CD8 cells, CD45RO-negative and positively selected for CCR7, excluded terminally differentiated effector memory CD45RA+ cells. All donors were healthy HIV-negative adults lacking recent acute infections or vaccinations. Genomic DNA per cell subset filled all wells of several immunoSEQ plates. Sequencing was performed with immunoSEQ multiplex PCR; in TCRdb, only in-frame clones are kept and a portion is missing. The sample holds about 600,000 clones, 95% to 96% seen once. Comments on this clone: The antigen is not known.

The TCR comes from a woman aged 25 to 39 in good health. Sequences were obtained from naive CD8+ T cells sorted from blood.

CDR3 in amino acids: CASRHRAGEPYNEQFF. The CDR3, as DNA: TGTGCCAGCAGACATCGAGCGGGAGAGCCCTACAATGAGCAGTTCTTC. The chain employs TRBV28 and TRBJ2-1; TRBD2 agrees at 8 bases. Trimming at V came to 6 bases and at J to 2 bases, leaving 9 bases not matched to a gene. The germline CDR1 and CDR2 sequences are MDHEN and SYDVKM. This CDR3 has 16 residues.